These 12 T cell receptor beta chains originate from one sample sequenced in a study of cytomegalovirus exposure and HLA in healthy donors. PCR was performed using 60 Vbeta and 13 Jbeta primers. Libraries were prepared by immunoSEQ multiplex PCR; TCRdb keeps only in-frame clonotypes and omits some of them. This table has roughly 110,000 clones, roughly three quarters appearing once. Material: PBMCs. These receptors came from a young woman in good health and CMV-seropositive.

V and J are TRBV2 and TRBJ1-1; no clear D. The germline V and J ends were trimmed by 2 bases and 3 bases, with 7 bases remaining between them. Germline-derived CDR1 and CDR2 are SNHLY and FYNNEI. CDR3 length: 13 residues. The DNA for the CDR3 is TGTGCCAGCAGTGAACAGGTTGACACTGAAGCTTTCTTT. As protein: CASSEQVDTEAFF.

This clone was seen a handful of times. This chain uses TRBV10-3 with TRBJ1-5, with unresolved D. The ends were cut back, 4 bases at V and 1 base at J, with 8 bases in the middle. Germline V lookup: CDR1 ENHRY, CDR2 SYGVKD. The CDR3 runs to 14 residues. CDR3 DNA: TGTGCCATCAGTGTAGCGGGGAGCAATCAGCCCCAGCATTTT. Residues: CAISVAGSNQPQHF.

The CDR3 sequence is CASSPAGTGGENYGYTF. Written as DNA, the CDR3 is TGTGCCAGCTCACCAGCCGGGACAGGGGGCGAGAACTATGGCTACACCTTC. The genes are TRBV18 and TRBJ1-2, with 12 bases fitting TRBD1. V shed 2 bases and J 2 bases; nucleotides not matched to a gene: 6. This CDR3 is 17 amino acids long. CDR1 is KGHSH and CDR2 is LQKENI in the germline V gene.

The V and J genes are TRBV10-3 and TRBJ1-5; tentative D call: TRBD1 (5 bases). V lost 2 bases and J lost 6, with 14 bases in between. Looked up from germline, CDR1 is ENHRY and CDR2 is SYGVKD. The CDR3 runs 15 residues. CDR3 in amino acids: CAISEVFRVGQPQHF. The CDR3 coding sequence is TGTGCCATCAGTGAGGTCTTCAGGGTCGGTCAGCCCCAGCATTTT.

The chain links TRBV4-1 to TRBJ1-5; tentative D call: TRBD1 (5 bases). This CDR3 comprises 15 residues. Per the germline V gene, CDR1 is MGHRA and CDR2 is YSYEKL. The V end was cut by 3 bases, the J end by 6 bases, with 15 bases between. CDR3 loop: CASSQFTGGTQPQHF. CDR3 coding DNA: TGCGCCAGCAGCCAGTTTACGGGGGGGACTCAGCCCCAGCATTTT.

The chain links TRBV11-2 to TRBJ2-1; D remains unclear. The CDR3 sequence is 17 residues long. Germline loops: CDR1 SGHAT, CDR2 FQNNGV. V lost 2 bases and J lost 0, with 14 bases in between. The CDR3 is CASSLNAGGPSYNEQFF. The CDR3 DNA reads TGTGCCAGCAGCTTAAATGCCGGCGGCCCCTCCTACAATGAGCAGTTCTTC.

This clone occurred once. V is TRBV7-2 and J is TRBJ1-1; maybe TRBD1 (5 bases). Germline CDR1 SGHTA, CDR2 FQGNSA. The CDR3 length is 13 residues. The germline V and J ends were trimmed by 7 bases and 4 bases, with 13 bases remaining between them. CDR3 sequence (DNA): TGTGCCAGCACCCGGACGGGGGGCACTGAAGCTTTCTTT. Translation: CASTRTGGTEAFF.

This CDR3 is CATSRGTGGMNTEAFF. Written as DNA, the CDR3 is TGTGCCACCAGCAGAGGAACGGGCGGGATGAACACTGAAGCTTTCTTT. The V call is TRBV15, the J call TRBJ1-1; D is undetermined. Germline lookup yields CDR1 LNHNV and CDR2 YYDKDF (reference sequence). Trimming removed 1 base from V and 0 bases from J, with 12 bases in between. The CDR3 consists of 16 residues.

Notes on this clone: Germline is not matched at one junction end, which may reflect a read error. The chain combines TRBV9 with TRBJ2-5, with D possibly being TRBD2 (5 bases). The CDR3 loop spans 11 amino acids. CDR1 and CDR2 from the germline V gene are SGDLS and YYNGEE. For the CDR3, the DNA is TGTGCCAGCAGCGATCGGGGAGCCCCGAACTTC. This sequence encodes CASSDRGAPNF.

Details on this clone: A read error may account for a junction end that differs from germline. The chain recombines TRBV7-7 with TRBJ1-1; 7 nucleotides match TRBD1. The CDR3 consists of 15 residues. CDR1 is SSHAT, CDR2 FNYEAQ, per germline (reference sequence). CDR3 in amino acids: CASSLTGTPGTEAFF. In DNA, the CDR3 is TGTGCTAGCAGCTTGACAGGGACCCCGGGCACTGAAGCTTTCTTT.

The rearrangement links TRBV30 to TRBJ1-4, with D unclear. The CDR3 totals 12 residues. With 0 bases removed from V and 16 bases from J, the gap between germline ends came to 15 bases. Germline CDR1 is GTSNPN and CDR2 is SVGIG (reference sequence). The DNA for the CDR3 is TGTGCCTGGAGTGTACTTTCTACCGCGAGGTTTTTT. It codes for CAWSVLSTARFF.

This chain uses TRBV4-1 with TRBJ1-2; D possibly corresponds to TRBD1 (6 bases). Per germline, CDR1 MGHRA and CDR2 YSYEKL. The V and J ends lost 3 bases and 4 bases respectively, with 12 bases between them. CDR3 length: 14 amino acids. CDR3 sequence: CASSHSTGSYGYTF. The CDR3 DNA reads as TGCGCCAGCAGCCATTCCACAGGGTCCTATGGCTACACCTTC.